The 5 T cell receptor beta chains given below trace back to one sample, sequenced in a study of response to subunit inactivated influenza vaccine. TCRdb re-called the RT-PCR reads with MiXCR, one entry per CDR3 protein. The repertoire holds a few hundred thousand distinct CDR3 sequences, with around 11% as singletons. The data were also submitted as part of a second study, on T cells expressing NK-cell markers. From that second work: TCR beta cDNA was made by 5'RACE template switching with UMIs.

The specimen was PBMCs from blood, collected on the day of vaccination. The receptor set was obtained from a man aged 45-65 years who received an inactivated influenza vaccine.

This clonotype was found a few times. V is TRBV20-1 and J is TRBJ2-3, with D unresolved. The CDR3 length is 13 residues. V gave up 0 bases and J gave up 0 bases, with 4 bases separating them. Looked up from germline, CDR1 is DFQATT and CDR2 is SNEGSKA (reference sequence). The CDR3: CSARDGSTDTQYF. The CDR3 nucleotides read TGCAGTGCTAGAGATGGGAGCACAGATACGCAGTATTTT.

A few counts support this clonotype. This chain connects TRBV3-1 to TRBJ2-7, with a possible D match to TRBD1 (6 bases). CDR1 and CDR2 from the germline V gene are LGHDT and YNNKEL (reference sequence). The CDR3 runs 13 residues. Trimming removed 2 bases at V and 2 bases at J, with 7 bases between. The CDR3 nucleotides are TGTGCCAGCAGCCAACAGGGGCCCTACGAGCAGTACTTC. Amino acid sequence: CASSQQGPYEQYF.

This clonotype was detected ten times or more. V usage is TRBV5-1 and J usage is TRBJ2-1; 12 positions match TRBD1. This CDR3 has 16 amino acids. The J segment lost 8 bases and the V segment lost 2 bases, leaving 8 bases of the junction unmatched. The germline V gene encodes CDR1 SGHRS and CDR2 YFSETQ. Here the CDR3 reads CASSFSRDRGLDEQFF. The CDR3 DNA follows: TGCGCCAGCAGCTTCTCCCGGGACAGGGGGCTGGATGAGCAGTTCTTC. The complete variable domain, with remaining parts taken from reference TRBV5-1 and TRBJ2-1, reads KAGVTQTPRYLIKTRGQQVTLSCSPISGHRSVSWYQQTPGQGLQFLFEYFSETQRNKGNFPGRFSGRQFSNSRSEMNVSTLELGDSALYLCASSFSRDRGLDEQFFGPGTRLTVL.

This clonotype was detected only a few times. The V gene is TRBV29-1, the J gene TRBJ1-1, with 11 bases lining up with TRBD1. This CDR3 comprises 14 residues. With V trimmed by 6 bases and J by 4 bases, 7 bases remained unmatched. CDR1 is SQVTM, CDR2 ANQGSEA, per germline. This CDR3 is CSVSPGTGGTEAFF. The CDR3 bases are TGCAGCGTCAGTCCCGGGACAGGGGGCACTGAAGCTTTCTTT.

This clonotype was seen at least ten times. The CDR3 nucleotides read TGCGCCAGCAGCCGACCTAGGACAGGCACCTTACCTAACTATGGCTACACCTTC. Its protein is CASSRPRTGTLPNYGYTF. V is TRBV4-1 and J is TRBJ1-2; 7 nucleotides align to TRBD1. CDR3 length equals 18 residues. J gave up 0 bases and V 4 bases, and 14 bases lay outside the gene matches. From germline, CDR1 is MGHRA and CDR2 YSYEKL.